These 24 T cell receptor beta chains share one sample of origin, sequenced in a study of control samples from healthy donors and cancer patients. Data came from immunoSEQ multiplex PCR; TCRdb stores just in-frame clones and leaves some out. The sample yields about 130,000 clones, approximately 92% seen once. The sample was PBMCs. Receptors originate from a man older than 75 with head and neck cancer.

The chain joins TRBV6-4 to TRBJ1-5, with D tentatively TRBD1 (6 bases). The CDR3 has 14 amino acids. Germline V CDR1 and CDR2: MRHNA, SNTAGT. Trimming shortened V by 8 bases and J by 5 bases, and 16 bases separated the two germline ends. CDR3 sequence: CASPTGRIDQPQHF. Written as DNA, the CDR3 is TGTGCCAGCCCAACAGGGCGGATTGATCAGCCCCAGCATTTT.

The V and J genes are TRBV6-5 and TRBJ2-7; no firm D call. The CDR3 totals 15 residues. From germline, CDR1 is MNHEY and CDR2 SVGAGI. V was cut by 7 bases and J by 0 bases, with 16 bases left in between. The CDR3 sequence is CASKEGPENSYEQYF. CDR3 coding DNA: TGTGCCAGCAAGGAAGGGCCTGAAAACTCCTACGAGCAGTACTTC.

The chain joins TRBV5-4 to TRBJ2-5, with TRBD1 as a possible D gene (6 bases). The V and J ends lost 5 bases and 4 bases respectively, with 15 bases between them. Germline V gives CDR1 SGHNT, CDR2 YYREEE (reference sequence). CDR3 size: 14 residues. CDR3 protein: CASRPSAGVETQYF. In DNA, the CDR3 is TGTGCCAGCAGACCCTCAGCAGGGGTAGAGACCCAGTACTTC.

V usage is TRBV7-9 and J usage is TRBJ1-2; tentatively, D is TRBD1 (6 bases). Deletions cut 6 bases from V and 3 bases from J, with 14 bases between. This CDR3 has 14 amino acids. CDR1 SEHNR and CDR2 FQNEAQ come from the germline V gene (reference sequence). In DNA form, the CDR3 reads TGTGCCAGCAGTGAACAGGGCGCTTACTATGGCTACACCTTC. The encoded protein is CASSEQGAYYGYTF.

The chain joins TRBV27 to TRBJ1-3, with D possibly TRBD1 on 6 matching bases. Germline lookup yields CDR1 MNHEY and CDR2 SMNVEV (reference sequence). This CDR3 is 15 amino acids long. The V end was cut by 2 bases, the J end by 4 bases, with 12 bases between. The CDR3 DNA follows: TGTGCCAGCAGTTTAAGCCGACAGGTCGGAAACACCATATATTTT. It specifies CASSLSRQVGNTIYF.

Here the CDR3 DNA reads TGTGCCAGTACCCCGACGGCAACCGCCAGTGGCTACACCTTC. This gives the protein CASTPTATASGYTF. The V gene is TRBV19, the J gene TRBJ1-2; D is uncertain. Trimming removed 7 bases from V and 7 bases from J, with 19 bases in between. Germline lookup yields CDR1 LNHDA and CDR2 SQIVND (reference sequence). The CDR3 totals 14 residues.

The rearrangement joins TRBV11-3 to TRBJ1-3; D perhaps matches TRBD1 (5 bases). With 4 bases removed from V and 0 bases from J, the gap between germline ends came to 10 bases. The germline V gene has CDR1 SGHNT and CDR2 YENEEA. CDR3 size: 15 residues. CDR3 coding DNA: TGTGCCAGCAGCTCGGGACCCTCCTCTGGAAACACCATATATTTT. It translates to CASSSGPSSGNTIYF.

The V call is TRBV4-3, the J call TRBJ2-1, with 9 bases fitting TRBD2. Germline V gene lookup returns CDR1 LGHNA and CDR2 YSLEER. The junction had 10 bases not matched to a gene; V was cut back by 0 bases and J by 4 bases. The CDR3 runs to 18 residues. CDR3 in amino acids: CASSQDRIAGASYNEQFF. In nucleotides, the CDR3 is TGCGCCAGCAGCCAAGATAGGATAGCGGGAGCTTCATACAATGAGCAGTTCTTC.

The genes are TRBV3-1 (or the pseudogene TRBV3-2) and TRBJ2-5; D unclear. Per germline, CDR1 LGHDT and CDR2 YNNKEL (reference sequence). The CDR3 totals 14 residues. Trimming left V 4 bases short and J 5 bases short, with 14 bases between. CDR3 in DNA: TGTGCCAGCAGCCCTCAATGGTGGTGGGAGACCCAGTACTTC. This encodes CASSPQWWWETQYF.

V usage is TRBV7-9 and J usage is TRBJ2-7; no clear D gene. The CDR3 loop spans 11 amino acids. V lost 3 bases to trimming and J lost 7 bases, with 7 bases between them. Germline V gene lookup returns CDR1 SEHNR and CDR2 FQNEAQ (reference sequence). CDR3 bases: TGTGCCAGCAGCTTCGCGAGGGAGCAGTACTTC. Its translation: CASSFAREQYF.

This clone was seen only once. This chain connects TRBV2 to TRBJ1-6; tentatively, D is TRBD1 (6 bases). This CDR3 contains 15 residues. Germline CDR1 reads SNHLY; CDR2 reads FYNNEI. V gave up 8 bases and J gave up 13 bases, with 24 bases separating them. The CDR3 DNA is TGTGCCAGCGGGGGGGACAACCAACTCTACGCGCCCCTCCACTTT. Encoded protein: CASGGDNQLYAPLHF.

This clone was counted only a few times. The V gene is TRBV5-1, the J gene TRBJ1-4; TRBD1 matches at 10 bases. Germline V CDR1 and CDR2: SGHRS, YFSETQ. The length of the CDR3 is 14 residues. V gave up 0 bases and J gave up 7 bases; unmatched junction bases: 0. CDR3 sequence (DNA): TGCGCCAGCAGCTTGGGGACAGGGGGTGAAAAACTGTTTTTT. Encoded protein: CASSLGTGGEKLFF.

The chain recombines TRBV11-2 with TRBJ1-2; TRBD1 aligns across 11 bases. Trimming removed 4 bases from V and 2 bases from J; junction bases left unmatched: 6. CDR1 SGHAT and CDR2 FQNNGV come from the germline V gene. The CDR3 totals 16 residues. The CDR3, as DNA: TGTGCCAGCAGCTCCTCGAGGACAGGGGGCAACTATGGCTACACCTTC. This translates into CASSSSRTGGNYGYTF.

This chain links TRBV7-2 with TRBJ1-2; 9 nucleotides agree with TRBD1. Germline V gene sequence: CDR1 SGHTA, CDR2 FQGNSA. The CDR3 extends over 13 amino acids. The junction had 2 bases not matched to a gene; V was cut back by 5 bases and J by 4 bases. The CDR3 is CASSGGQGYGYTF. The DNA for the CDR3 is TGTGCCAGCAGCGGGGGACAGGGCTATGGCTACACCTTC.

The chain has TRBV11-3 and TRBJ2-2; D is undetermined. Germline CDR1 reads SGHNT; CDR2 reads YENEEA. There are 12 residues in the CDR3. Trimming pared 5 bases from V and 5 bases from J, leaving 6 bases between. As DNA, the CDR3 is TGTGCCAGCAGCAGAGAGACCGGGGAGCTGTTTTTT. This encodes CASSRETGELFF.

The V and J genes are TRBV5-4 and TRBJ2-7, with D possibly being TRBD2 (5 bases). Germline values: CDR1 SGHNT, CDR2 YYREEE (reference sequence). V lost 4 bases and J lost 3, with 14 bases in between. This CDR3 comprises 14 residues. CDR3 in DNA: TGTGCCAGCAGCCACCAGGCCCGGGGCTACGAGCAGTACTTC. Its translation is CASSHQARGYEQYF. The whole variable domain, remainder taken from reference TRBV5-4 and TRBJ2-7, is ETGVTQSPTHLIKTRGQQVTLRCSSQSGHNTVSWYQQALGQGPQFIFQYYREEENGRGNFPPRFSGLQFPNYSSELNVNALELDDSALYLCASSHQARGYEQYFGPGTRLTVT.

V usage is TRBV7-8 and J usage is TRBJ2-1; 11 bases are a match to TRBD2. Unmatched junction bases numbered 2, after V lost 4 bases and J lost 6 bases. This CDR3 comprises 14 residues. CDR1 SGHVS and CDR2 FQNEAQ come from the germline V gene. The CDR3 DNA reads TGTGCCAGCAGCTCGACTAGCGGGACCAATGAGCAGTTCTTC. Its protein is CASSSTSGTNEQFF.

The J gene is TRBJ2-7, the V gene TRBV19, with D unresolved. Germline V gene lookup returns CDR1 LNHDA and CDR2 SQIVND (reference sequence). The CDR3 sequence is 15 residues long. V lost 1 base to trimming and J lost 0 bases, with 10 bases between them. CDR3 sequence reads: CASSIVASVSYEQYF. Here the CDR3 DNA reads TGTGCCAGTAGTATAGTGGCCAGCGTCTCCTACGAGCAGTACTTC. Full variable domain (remainder filled in from reference TRBV19 and TRBJ2-7): DGGITQSPKYLFRKEGQNVTLSCEQNLNHDAMYWYRQDPGQGLRLIYYSQIVNDFQKGDIAEGYSVSREKKESFPLTVTSAQKNPTAFYLCASSIVASVSYEQYFGPGTRLTVT.

The V gene is TRBV5-4, the J gene TRBJ1-6; D is unclear. V lost 4 bases, J lost 6 bases, and 11 bases lay in between. The CDR3 length is 14 residues. Germline CDR1 and CDR2: SGHNT and YYREEE (reference sequence). The CDR3 DNA follows: TGTGCCAGCAGCGGCCGGGCCTCTAATTCACCCCTCCACTTT. It is translated as CASSGRASNSPLHF.

The genes are TRBV30 and TRBJ1-5, with a weak D call TRBD1 (5 bases). This CDR3 spans 13 amino acids. The V gene's germline CDR1 is GTSNPN and CDR2 SVGIG (reference sequence). V was shortened by 5 bases and J by 6 bases, with 14 bases between the two germline ends. The CDR3 protein is CAWSGRAGQPQHF. The CDR3 DNA reads as TGTGCCTGGTCAGGGCGGGCGGGTCAGCCCCAGCATTTT.

The chain employs TRBV24-1 and TRBJ1-6; TRBD1 aligns across 10 bases. CDR3 size: 16 residues. V lost 10 bases to trimming and J lost 8 bases; unmatched junction nucleotides: 13. Germline CDR1 and CDR2: KGHDR and SFDVKD. CDR3: CATRDRDRGRDSPLHF. In nucleotides, the CDR3 is TGTGCCACTAGAGATCGGGACAGGGGCAGGGATTCACCCCTCCACTTT.

In the case of this clone: A junction end diverges from the germline sequence, so it may reflect a read error. The chain recombines TRBV29-1 with TRBJ1-2; a weak D match, TRBD1 (5 bases). The CDR3 extends over 14 amino acids. Per germline, CDR1 SQVTM and CDR2 ANQGSEA. CDR3 region: CSGETSGETYGYTF. The CDR3 DNA is TGCAGCGGTGAAACATCGGGGGAGACCTATGGCTACACCTTC.

The V call is TRBV7-9, the J call TRBJ1-1, with unresolved D. V lost 1 base and J lost 5, with 11 bases in between. The CDR3 has 14 amino acids. CDR1 SEHNR and CDR2 FQNEAQ come from the germline V gene (reference sequence). This CDR3 reads CASSLVRRTTEAFF. In nucleotides, the CDR3 is TGTGCCAGCAGCTTAGTTAGACGTACTACTGAAGCTTTCTTT.

The chain joins TRBV2 to TRBJ2-5; TRBD2 agrees at 7 bases. J gave up 3 bases and V 6 bases, and 4 bases lay outside the gene matches. This CDR3 region has 13 residues. Germline-derived CDR1 and CDR2 are SNHLY and FYNNEI. The chain's CDR3 is CASSDSGEETQYF. DNA of the CDR3: TGTGCCAGCAGCGACAGCGGGGAAGAGACCCAGTACTTC.